The entry that follows covers one T cell receptor beta chain sequence. The data derive from a study of blood T cell repertoires in COVID-19. About the research overall: Samples taken during acute and convalescent COVID-19 were collected in the United States, Italy and Spain. In each case, the material was cDNA or gDNA derived from T cells, B-cell-depleted T cells, or PBMCs.

Deletions cut 0 bases from V and 0 bases from J, with 9 bases between. This CDR3 is 17 amino acids long. Germline assignment: CDR1 ENHRY and CDR2 SYGVKD. Sequencing was performed with immunoSEQ multiplex PCR; in TCRdb, only in-frame clones are kept and a portion is missing. Of about 150,000 clones in the sample, about 86% are singletons; the top ten hold 3% to 3.5%. This TCR derives from a woman of 80 years or more with acute or convalescent COVID-19. Input material: peripheral blood. The chain couples TRBV10-3 to TRBJ2-6; a weak D match, TRBD1 (5 bases). In nucleotides, the CDR3 is TGTGCCATCAGTGAGTCTCAGGGCGCCTCTGGGGCCAACGTCCTGACTTTC. This gives the protein CAISESQGASGANVLTF.